This T cell receptor beta chain was identified during a study of blood T cell repertoires in COVID-19. About the study: The United States, Italy and Spain were the sources of the acute and convalescent COVID-19 samples. PBMCs, B-cell-depleted T cells, or T cells provided the cDNA or gDNA that made up the material.

This CDR3 has 14 residues. CDR1 is MDHEN, CDR2 SYDVKM, per germline. V was pared by 6 bases and J by 4 bases, with 15 bases between. Methods used by the authors: Counts of nucleated cells, estimated from reference gene primer amplification, were obtained. The protocol was immunoSEQ multiplex PCR, while the TCRdb copy is restricted to in-frame clones and leaves out a portion. That table gives V, J and clone size, and the DNA gave D and trimming. The data contain about 210,000 clones, approximately 85% of them singletons. The sequence was collected from a woman aged 45-60 years with active or convalescent COVID-19. The source material was peripheral blood. This sequence joins TRBV28 and TRBJ1-2; D might be TRBD1 (6 bases). This chain's CDR3 is CASSLNRAVYGYTF. CDR3 coding DNA: TGTGCCAGCAGCCTCAACAGGGCGGTCTATGGCTACACCTTC.